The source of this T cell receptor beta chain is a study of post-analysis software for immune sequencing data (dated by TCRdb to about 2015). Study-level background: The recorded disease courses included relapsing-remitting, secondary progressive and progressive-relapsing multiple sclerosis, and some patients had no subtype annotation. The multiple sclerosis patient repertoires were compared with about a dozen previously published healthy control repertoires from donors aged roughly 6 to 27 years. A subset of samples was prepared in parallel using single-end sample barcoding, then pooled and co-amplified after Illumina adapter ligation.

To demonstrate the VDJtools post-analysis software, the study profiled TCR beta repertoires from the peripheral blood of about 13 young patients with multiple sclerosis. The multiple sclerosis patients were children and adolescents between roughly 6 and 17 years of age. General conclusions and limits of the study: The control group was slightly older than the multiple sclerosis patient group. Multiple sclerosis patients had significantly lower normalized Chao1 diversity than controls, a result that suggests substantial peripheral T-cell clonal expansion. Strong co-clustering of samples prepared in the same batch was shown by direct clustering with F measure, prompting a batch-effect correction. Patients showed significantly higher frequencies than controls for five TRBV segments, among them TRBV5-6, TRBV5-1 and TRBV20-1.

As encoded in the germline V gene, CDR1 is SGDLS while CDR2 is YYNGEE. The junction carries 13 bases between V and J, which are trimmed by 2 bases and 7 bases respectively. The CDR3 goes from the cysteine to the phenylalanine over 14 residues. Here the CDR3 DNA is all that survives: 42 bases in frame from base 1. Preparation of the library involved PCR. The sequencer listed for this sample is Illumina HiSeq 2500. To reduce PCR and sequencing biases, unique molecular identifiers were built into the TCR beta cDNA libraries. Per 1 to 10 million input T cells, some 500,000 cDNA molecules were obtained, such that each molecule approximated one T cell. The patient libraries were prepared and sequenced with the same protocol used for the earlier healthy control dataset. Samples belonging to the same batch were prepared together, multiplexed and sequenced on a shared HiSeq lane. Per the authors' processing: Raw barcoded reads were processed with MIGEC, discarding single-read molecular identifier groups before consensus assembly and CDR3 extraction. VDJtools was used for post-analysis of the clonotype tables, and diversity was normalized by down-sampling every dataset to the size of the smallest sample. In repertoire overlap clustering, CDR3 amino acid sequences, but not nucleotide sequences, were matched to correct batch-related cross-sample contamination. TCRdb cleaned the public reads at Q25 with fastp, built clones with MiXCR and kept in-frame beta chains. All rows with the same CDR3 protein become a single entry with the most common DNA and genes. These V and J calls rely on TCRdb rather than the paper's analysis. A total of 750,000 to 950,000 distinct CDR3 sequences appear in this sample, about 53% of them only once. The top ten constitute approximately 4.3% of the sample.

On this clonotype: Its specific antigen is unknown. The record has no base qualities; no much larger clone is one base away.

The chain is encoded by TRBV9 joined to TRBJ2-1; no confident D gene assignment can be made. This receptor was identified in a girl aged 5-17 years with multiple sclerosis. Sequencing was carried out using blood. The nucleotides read TGTGCCAGCAGCGTCGTTGGCTCCCCGAATGAGCAGTTCTTC. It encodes CASSVVGSPNEQFF.